This TCR beta chain came from a study of T cells after yellow fever vaccination. TCRdb reanalysed the 5' RACE reads using MiXCR and keeps one entry per CDR3 protein. This sample has about 360,000 distinct CDR3 sequences, with about 6.2% found just once. At least ten counts were recorded for this clonotype. This clonotype originated in a young man who received the YFV17D yellow fever vaccine. Material: PBMCs, obtained 5 days after the yellow fever booster vaccination.

CDR3 region: CASSATYNYGYTF. CDR3 nucleotide sequence: TGTGCCAGCAGTGCGACGTATAACTATGGCTACACCTTC. V and J are TRBV9 and TRBJ1-2, with D uncertain. CDR1 and CDR2 (germline): SGDLS, YYNGEE. The CDR3 is 13 residues long. Trimming removed 5 bases from V and 1 base from J, with 9 bases in between.